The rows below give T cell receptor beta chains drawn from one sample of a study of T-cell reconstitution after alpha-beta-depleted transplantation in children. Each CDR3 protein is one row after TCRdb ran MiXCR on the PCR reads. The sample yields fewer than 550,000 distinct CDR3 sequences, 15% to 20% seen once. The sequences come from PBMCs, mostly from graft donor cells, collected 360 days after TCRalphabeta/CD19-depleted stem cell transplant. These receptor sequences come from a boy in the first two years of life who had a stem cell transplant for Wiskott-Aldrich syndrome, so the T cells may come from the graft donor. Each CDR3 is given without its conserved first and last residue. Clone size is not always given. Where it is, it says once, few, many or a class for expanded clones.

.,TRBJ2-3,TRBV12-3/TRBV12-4,ASTNQGPLSTDTQY
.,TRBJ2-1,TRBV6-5,ASSYPFSLSRSYNEQF
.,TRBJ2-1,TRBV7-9,ASSLGGQGEKWEQF
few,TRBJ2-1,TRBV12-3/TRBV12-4,ASSPLAGTNEQF
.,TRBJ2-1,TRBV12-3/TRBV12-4,ASRPFHPYNEQF
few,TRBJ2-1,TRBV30,AWSVPGYEQF
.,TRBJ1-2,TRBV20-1,SASPAVDYGYT
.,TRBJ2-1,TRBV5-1,ASSLALGLVVHNEQF
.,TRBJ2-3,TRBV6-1,ASSRSSGRLPGTDTQY
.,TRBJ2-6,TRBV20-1,SARDGGRSSGANVLT
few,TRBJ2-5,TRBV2,ASGGEETQY
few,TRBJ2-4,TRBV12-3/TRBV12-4,ASSPIQGGKNIQY
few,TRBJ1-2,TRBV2,ASKNPANYGYT
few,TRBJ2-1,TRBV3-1,ASSQGLREGRRNEQF
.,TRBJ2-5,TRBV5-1,ASSHGTAQETQY
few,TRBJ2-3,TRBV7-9,ASSKTGTLTDTQY
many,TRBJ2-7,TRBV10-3,AISEWRGPYEQY
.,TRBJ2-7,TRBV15,ATSLTGTEQY
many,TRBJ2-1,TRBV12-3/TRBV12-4,ASSLRSGSNEQF
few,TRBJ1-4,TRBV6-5,ASSYSRQTTNEKLF
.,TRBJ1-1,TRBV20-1,SAREGSRGYTEAF
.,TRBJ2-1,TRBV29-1,SPWDSYYNEQF
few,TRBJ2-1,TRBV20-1,SANVPRGSYNEQF
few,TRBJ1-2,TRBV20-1,SAGDMPDGYT
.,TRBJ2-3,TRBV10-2,ASRPGLAPYTDTQY
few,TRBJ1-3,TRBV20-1,SASPAKGNTIY
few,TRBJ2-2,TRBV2,ASSRDRAVGELF
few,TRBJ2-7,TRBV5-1,ASSHSWGRNSYEQY
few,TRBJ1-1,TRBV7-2,ASSLAGRMNTEAF
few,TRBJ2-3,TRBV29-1,SVDPSTDTQY
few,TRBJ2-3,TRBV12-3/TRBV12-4,ASRPGHSTDTQY
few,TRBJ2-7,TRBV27,ASSTYIPWTSGSIDEQY
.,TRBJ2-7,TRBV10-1,ASSEHREWNEQY
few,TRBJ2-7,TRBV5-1,ASSFPRDPYEQY
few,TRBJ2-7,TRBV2,ASSEQSDNVSYEQY